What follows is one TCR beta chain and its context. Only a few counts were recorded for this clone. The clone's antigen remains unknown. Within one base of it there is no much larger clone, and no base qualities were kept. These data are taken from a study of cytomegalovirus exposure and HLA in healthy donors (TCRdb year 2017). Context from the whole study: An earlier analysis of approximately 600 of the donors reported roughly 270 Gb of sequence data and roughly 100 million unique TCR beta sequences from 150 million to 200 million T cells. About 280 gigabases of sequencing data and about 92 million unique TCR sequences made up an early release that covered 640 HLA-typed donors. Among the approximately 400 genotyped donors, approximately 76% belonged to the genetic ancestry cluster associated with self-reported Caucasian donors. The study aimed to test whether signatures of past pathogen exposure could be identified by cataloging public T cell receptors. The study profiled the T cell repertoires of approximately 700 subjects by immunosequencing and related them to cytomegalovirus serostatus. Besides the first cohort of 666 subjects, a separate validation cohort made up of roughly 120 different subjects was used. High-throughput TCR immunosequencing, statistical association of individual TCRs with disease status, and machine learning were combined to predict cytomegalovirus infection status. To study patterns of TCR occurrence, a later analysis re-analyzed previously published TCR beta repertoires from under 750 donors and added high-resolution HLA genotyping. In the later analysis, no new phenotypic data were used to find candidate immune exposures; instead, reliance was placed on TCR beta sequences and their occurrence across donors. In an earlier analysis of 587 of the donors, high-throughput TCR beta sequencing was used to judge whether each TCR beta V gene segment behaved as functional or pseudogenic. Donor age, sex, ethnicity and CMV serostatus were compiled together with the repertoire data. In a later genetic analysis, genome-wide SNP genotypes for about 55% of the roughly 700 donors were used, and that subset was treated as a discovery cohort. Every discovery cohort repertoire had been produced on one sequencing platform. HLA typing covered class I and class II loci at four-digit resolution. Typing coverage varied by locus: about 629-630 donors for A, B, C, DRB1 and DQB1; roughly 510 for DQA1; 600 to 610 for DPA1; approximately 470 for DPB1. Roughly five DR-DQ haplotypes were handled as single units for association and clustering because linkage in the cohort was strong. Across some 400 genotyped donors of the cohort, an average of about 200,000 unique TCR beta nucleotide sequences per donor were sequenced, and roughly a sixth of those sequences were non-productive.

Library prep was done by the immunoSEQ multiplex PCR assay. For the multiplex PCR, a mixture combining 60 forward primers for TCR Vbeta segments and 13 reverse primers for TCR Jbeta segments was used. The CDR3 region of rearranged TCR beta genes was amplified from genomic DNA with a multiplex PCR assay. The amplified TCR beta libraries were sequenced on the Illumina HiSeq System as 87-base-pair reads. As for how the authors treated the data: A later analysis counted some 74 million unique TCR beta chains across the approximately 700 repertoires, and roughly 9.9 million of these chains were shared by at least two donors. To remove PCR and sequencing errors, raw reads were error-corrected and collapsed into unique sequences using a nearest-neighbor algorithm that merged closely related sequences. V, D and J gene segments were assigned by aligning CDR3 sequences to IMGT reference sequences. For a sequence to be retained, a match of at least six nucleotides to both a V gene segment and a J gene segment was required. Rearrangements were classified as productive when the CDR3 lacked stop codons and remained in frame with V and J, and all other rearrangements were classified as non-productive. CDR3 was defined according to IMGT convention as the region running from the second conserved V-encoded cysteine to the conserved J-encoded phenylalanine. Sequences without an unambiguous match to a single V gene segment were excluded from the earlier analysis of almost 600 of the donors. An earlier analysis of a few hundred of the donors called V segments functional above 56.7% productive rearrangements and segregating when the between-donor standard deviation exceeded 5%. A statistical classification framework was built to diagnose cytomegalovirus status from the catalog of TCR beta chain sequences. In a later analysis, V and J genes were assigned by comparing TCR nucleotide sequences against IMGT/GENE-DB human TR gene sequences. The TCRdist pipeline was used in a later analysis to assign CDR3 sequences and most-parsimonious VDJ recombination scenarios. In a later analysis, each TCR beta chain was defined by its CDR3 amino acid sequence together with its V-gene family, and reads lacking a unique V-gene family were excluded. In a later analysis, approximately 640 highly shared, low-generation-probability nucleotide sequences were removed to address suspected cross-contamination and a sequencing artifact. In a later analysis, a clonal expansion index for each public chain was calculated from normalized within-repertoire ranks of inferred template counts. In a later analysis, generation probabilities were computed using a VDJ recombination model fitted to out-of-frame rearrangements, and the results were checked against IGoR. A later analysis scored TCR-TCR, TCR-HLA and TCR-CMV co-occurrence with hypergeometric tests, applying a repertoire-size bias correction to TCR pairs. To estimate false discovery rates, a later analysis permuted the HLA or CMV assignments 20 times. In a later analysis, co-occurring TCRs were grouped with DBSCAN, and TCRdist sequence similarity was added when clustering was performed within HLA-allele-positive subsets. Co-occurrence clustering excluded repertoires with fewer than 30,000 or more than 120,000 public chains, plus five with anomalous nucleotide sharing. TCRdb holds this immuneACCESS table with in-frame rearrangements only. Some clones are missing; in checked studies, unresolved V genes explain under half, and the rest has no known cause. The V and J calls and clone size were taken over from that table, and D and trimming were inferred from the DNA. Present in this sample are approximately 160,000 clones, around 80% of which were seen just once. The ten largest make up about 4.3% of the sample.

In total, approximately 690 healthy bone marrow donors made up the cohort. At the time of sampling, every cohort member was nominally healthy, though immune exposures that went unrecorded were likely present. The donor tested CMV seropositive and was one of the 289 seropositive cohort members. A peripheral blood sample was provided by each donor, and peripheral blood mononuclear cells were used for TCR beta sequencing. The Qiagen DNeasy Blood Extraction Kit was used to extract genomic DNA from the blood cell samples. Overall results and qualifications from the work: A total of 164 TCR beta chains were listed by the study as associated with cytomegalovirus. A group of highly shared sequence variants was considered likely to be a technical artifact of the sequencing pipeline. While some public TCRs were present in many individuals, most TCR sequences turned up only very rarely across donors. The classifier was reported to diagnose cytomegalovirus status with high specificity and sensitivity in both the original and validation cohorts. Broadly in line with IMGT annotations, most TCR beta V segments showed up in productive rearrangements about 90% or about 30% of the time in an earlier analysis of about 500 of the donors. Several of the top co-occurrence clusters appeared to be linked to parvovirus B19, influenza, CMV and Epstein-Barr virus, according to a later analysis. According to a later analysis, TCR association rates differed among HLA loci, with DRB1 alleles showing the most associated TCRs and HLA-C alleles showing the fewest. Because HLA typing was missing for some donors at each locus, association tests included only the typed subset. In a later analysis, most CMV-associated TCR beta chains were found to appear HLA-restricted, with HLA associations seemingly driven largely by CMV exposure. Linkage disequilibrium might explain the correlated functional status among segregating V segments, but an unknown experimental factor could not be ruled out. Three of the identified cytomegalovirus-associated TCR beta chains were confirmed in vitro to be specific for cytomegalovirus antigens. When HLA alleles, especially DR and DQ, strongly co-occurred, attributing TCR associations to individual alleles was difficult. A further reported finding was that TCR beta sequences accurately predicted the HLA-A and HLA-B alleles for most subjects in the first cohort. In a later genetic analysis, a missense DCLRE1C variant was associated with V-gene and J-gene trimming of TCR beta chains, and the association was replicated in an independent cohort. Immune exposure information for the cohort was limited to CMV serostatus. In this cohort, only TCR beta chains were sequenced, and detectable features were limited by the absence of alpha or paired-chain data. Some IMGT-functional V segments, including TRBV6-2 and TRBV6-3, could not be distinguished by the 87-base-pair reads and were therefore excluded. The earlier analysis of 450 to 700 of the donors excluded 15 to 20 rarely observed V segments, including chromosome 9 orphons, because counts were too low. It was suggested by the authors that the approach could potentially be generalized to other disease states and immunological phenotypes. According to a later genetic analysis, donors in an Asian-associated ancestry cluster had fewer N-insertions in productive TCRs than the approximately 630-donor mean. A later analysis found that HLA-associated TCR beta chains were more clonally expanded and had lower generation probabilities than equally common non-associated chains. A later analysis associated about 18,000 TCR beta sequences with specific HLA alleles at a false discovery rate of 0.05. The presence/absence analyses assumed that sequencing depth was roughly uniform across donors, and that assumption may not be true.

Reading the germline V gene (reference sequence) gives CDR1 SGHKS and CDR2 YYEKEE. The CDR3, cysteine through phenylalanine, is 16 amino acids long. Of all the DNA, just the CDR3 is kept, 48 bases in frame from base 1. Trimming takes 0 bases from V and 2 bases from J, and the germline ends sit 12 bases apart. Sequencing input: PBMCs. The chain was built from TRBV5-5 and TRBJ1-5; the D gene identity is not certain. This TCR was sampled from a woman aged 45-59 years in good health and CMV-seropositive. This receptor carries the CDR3 CASSLDSFGGNQPQHF. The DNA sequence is TGTGCCAGCAGCTTGGATTCATTCGGGGGCAATCAGCCCCAGCATTTT.